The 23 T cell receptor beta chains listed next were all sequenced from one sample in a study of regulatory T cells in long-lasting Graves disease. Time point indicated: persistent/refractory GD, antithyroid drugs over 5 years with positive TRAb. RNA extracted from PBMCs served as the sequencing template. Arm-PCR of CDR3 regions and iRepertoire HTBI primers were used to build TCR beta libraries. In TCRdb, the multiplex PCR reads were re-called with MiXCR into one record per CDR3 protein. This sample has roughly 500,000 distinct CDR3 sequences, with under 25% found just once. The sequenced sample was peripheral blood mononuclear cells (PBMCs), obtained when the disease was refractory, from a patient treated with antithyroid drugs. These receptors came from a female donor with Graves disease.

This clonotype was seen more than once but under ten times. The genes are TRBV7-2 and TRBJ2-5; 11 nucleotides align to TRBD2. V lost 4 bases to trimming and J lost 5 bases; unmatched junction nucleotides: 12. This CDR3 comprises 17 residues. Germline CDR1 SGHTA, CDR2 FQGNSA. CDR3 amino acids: CASSYGLAGLSGETQYF. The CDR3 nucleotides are TGTGCCAGCAGCTACGGACTAGCGGGCCTAAGCGGGGAGACCCAGTACTTC.

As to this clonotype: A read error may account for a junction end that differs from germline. For the CDR3, the DNA is TGTGCCATCAGCGAGTGGGGTTATGGCTACACCTTC. Protein sequence: CAISEWGYGYTF. V gene TRBV10-3 combines with J gene TRBJ1-2, with D hard to call. This CDR3 has 12 amino acids. CDR1 is ENHRY, CDR2 SYGVKD, per germline.

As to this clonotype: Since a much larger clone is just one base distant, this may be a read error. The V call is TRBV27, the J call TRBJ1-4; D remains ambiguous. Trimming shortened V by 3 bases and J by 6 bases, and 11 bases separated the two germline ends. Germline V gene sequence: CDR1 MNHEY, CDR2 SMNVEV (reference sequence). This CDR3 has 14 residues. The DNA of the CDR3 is TGTGCCAGCAGTTTCCTTCCGCCCGATGAAAAACTGTTTTTT. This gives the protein CASSFLPPDEKLFF.

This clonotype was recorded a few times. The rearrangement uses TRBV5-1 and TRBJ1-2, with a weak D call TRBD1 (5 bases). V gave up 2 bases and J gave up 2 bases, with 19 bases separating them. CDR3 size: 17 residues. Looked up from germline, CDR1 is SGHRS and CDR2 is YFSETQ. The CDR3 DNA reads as TGCGCCAGCAGCTTCCGTGGTGGTCTGGGGGAGAACTATGGCTACACCTTC. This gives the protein CASSFRGGLGENYGYTF.

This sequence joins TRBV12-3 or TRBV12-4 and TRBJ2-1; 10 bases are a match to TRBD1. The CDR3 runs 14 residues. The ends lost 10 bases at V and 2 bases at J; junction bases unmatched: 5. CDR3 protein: CATHGQGAYNEQFF. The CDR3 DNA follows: TGTGCCACTCACGGACAGGGGGCCTACAATGAGCAGTTCTTC.

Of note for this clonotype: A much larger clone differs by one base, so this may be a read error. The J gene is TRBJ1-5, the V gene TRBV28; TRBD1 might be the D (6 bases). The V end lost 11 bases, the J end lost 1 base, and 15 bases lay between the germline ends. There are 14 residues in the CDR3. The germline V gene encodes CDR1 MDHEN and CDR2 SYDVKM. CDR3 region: CAGTLQGSNQPQHF. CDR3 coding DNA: TGTGCCGGCACCCTACAGGGAAGCAATCAGCCCCAGCATTTT.

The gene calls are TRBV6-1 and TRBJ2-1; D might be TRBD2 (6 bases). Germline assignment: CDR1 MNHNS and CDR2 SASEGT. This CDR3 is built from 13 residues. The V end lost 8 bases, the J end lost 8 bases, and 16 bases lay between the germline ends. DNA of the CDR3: TGTGCCAGCGACGTGGCGGGAAGCGATGAGCAGTTCTTC. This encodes CASDVAGSDEQFF.

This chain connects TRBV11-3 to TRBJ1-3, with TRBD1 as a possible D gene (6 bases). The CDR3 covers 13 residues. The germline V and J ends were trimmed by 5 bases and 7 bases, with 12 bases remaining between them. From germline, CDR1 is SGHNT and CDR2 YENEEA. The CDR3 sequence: CASSNRVENTIYF. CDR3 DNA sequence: TGTGCCAGCAGCAACAGGGTCGAGAACACCATATATTTT.

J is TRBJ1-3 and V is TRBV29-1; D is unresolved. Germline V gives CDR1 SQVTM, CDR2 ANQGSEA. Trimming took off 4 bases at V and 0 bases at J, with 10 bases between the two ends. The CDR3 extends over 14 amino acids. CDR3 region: CSVVGSSSGNTIYF. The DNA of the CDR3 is TGCAGCGTTGTCGGCAGCAGCTCTGGAAACACCATATATTTT. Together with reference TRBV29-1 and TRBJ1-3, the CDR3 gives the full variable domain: SAVISQKPSRDICQRGTSLTIQCQVDSQVTMMFWYRQQPGQSLTLIATANQGSEATYESGFVIDKFPISRPNLTFSTLTVSNMSPEDSSIYLCSVVGSSSGNTIYFGEGSWLTVV.

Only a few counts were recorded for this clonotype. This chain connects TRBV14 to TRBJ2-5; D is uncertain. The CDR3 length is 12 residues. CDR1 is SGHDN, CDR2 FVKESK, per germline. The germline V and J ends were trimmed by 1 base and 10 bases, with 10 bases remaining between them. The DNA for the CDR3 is TGTGCCAGCAGCCAAGGCGATAGACGCCAGTACTTC. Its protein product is CASSQGDRRQYF.

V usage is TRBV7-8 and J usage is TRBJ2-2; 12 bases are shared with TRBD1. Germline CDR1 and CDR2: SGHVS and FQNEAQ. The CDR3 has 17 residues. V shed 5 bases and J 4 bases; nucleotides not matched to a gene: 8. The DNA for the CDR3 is TGTGCCAGCAGCCCCCCGGGACAGGGGGCGGTCACCGGGGAGCTGTTTTTT. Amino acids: CASSPPGQGAVTGELFF.

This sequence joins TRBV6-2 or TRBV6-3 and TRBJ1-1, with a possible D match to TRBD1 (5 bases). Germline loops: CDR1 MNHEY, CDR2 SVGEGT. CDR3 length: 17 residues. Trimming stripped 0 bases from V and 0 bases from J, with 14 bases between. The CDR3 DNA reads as TGTGCCAGCAGTTACTCCGACAGTCCGATCATGAACACTGAAGCTTTCTTT. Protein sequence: CASSYSDSPIMNTEAFF.

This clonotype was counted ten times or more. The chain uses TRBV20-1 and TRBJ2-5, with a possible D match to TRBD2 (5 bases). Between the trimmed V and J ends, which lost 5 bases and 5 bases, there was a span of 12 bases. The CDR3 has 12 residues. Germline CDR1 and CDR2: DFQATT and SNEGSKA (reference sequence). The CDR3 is CSALRGSETQYF. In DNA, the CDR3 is TGCAGTGCTCTCCGGGGTTCGGAGACCCAGTACTTC.

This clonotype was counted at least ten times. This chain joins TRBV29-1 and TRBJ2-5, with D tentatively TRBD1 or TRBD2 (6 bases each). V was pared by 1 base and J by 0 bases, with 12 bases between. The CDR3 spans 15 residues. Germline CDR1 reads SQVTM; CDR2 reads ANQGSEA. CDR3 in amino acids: CSVEGGAVYQETQYF. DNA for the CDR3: TGCAGCGTTGAAGGGGGGGCCGTGTACCAAGAGACCCAGTACTTC.

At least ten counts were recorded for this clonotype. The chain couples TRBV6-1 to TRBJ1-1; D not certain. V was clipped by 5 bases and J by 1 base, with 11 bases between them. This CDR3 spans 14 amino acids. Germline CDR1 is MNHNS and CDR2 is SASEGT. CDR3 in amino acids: CASSTYNPNTEAFF. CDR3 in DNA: TGTGCCAGCAGTACCTATAATCCGAACACTGAAGCTTTCTTT.

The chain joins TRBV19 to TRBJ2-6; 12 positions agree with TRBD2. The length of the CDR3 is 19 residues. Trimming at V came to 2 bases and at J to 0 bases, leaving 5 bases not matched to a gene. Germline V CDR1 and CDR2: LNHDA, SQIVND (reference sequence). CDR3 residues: CASSISGLAGLSGANVLTF. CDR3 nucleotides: TGTGCCAGTAGTATATCCGGACTAGCGGGGCTCTCTGGGGCCAACGTCCTGACTTTC. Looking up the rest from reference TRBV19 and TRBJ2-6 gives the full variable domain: DGGITQSPKYLFRKEGQNVTLSCEQNLNHDAMYWYRQDPGQGLRLIYYSQIVNDFQKGDIAEGYSVSREKKESFPLTVTSAQKNPTAFYLCASSISGLAGLSGANVLTFGAGSRLTVL.

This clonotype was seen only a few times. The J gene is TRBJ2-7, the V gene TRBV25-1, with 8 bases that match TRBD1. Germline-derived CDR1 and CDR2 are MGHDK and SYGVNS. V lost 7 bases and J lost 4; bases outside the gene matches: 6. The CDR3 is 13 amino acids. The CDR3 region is CASTGQGEYEQYF. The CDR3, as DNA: TGTGCCAGCACCGGACAGGGAGAATACGAGCAGTACTTC.

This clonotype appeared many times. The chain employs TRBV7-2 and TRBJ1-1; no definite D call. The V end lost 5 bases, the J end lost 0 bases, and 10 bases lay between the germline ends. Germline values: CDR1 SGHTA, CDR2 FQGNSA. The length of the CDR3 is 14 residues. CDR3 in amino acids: CASSPRIMNTEAFF. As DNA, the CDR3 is TGTGCCAGCAGCCCCAGGATCATGAACACTGAAGCTTTCTTT.

The CDR3 DNA follows: TGTGCCAGCAGCGTAGATCTTAGGGGCAGGGACTATGGCTACACCTTC. Translating it yields CASSVDLRGRDYGYTF. The chain joins TRBV9 to TRBJ1-2, with D tentatively TRBD1 (5 bases). Germline V gene lookup returns CDR1 SGDLS and CDR2 YYNGEE. This CDR3 spans 16 amino acids. V was shortened by 0 bases and J by 3 bases, with 15 bases between the two germline ends. The full variable domain, with the rest looked up from reference TRBV9 and TRBJ1-2, is DSGVTQTPKHLITATGQRVTLRCSPRSGDLSVYWYQQSLDQGLQFLIQYYNGEERAKGNILERFSAQQFPDLHSELNLSSLELGDSALYFCASSVDLRGRDYGYTFGSGTRLTVV.

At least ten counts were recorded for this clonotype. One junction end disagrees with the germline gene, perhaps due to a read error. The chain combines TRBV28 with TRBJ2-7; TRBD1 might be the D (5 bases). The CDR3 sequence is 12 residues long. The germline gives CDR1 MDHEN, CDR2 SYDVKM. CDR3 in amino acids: CASSSQAYGQYF. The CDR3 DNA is TGTGCCAGCAGTTCACAGGCGTACGGGCAGTACTTC.

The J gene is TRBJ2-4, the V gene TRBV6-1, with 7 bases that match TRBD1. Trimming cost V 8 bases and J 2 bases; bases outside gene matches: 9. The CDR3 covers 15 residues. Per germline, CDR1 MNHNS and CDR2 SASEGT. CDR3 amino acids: CASSGQDVPKNIQYF. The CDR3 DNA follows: TGTGCCAGCTCAGGACAGGACGTACCCAAAAACATTCAGTACTTC.

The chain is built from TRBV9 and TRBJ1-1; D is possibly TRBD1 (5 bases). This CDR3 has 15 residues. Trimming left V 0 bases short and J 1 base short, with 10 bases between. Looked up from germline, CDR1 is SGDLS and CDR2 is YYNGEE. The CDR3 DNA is TGTGCCAGCAGCGTAGTTGGGGCCGGGAACACTGAAGCTTTCTTT. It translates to CASSVVGAGNTEAFF.

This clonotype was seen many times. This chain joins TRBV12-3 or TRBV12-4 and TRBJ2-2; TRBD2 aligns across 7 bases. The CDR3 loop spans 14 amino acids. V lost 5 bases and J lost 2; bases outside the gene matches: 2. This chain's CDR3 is CASSSGVNTGELFF. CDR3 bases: TGTGCCAGCAGTAGCGGGGTTAACACCGGGGAGCTGTTTTTT.